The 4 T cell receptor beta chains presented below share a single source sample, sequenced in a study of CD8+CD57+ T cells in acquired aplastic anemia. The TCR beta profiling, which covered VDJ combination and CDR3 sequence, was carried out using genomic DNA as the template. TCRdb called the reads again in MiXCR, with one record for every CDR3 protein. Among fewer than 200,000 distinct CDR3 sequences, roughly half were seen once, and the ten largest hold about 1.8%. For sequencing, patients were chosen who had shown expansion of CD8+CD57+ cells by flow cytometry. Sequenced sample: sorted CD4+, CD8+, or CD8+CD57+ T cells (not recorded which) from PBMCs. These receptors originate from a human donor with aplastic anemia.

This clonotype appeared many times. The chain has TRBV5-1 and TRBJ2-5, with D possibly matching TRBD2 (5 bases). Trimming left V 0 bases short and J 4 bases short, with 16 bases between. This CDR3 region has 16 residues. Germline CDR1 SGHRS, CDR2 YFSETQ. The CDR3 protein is CASSLAPLGSPETQYF. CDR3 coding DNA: TGCGCCAGCAGCTTGGCCCCCCTGGGGAGCCCAGAGACCCAGTACTTC.

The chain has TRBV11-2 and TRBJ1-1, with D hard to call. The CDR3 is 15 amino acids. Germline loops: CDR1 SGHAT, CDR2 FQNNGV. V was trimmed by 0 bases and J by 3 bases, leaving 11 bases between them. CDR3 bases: TGTGCCAGCAGCTTAGATTGGGGTGGAGACACTGAAGCTTTCTTT. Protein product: CASSLDWGGDTEAFF.

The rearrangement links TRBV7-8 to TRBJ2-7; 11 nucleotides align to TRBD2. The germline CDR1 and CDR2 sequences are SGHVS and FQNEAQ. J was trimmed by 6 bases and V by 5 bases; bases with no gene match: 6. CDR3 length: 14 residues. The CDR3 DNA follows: TGTGCCAGCAGCCCACTAGCGGGGGCGTTCGAGCAGTACTTC. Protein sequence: CASSPLAGAFEQYF.

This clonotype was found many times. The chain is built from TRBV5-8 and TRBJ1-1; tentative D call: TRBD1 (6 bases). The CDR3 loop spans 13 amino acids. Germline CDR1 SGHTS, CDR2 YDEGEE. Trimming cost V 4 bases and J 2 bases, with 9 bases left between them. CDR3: CASSGTPNTEAFF. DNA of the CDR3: TGTGCCAGCAGCGGGACACCCAACACTGAAGCTTTCTTT.